The clone carrying this T cell receptor beta chain was counted at least ten times. What it binds is not known. V was cut by 2 bases and J by 3 bases, with 19 bases left in between. The CDR3 contains 17 residues. Germline V lookup: CDR1 SGHVS, CDR2 FQNEAQ. This sample was taken from a study of CD8 T cells in ankylosing spondylitis. TCRdb itself ran the 5' RACE reads through MiXCR, one entry per CDR3 protein. Here the sample spans 450,000 to 550,000 distinct CDR3 sequences, approximately 5% being singletons. Study conclusions and caveats: Disease-linked clones reportedly showed significant enrichment in matched ankylosing spondylitis synovial fluid. Disease-linked clones were CD8+ and relatively rare in peripheral blood. What appeared characteristic of ankylosing spondylitis blood was a TCR beta motif of several highly homologous variants.

The V and J genes are TRBV7-8 and TRBJ2-5; possible D gene TRBD2, 8 bases. The material sequenced was blood, either unsorted or a sorted T cell fraction (not recorded which). This receptor was taken from a male donor with ankylosing spondylitis. Here the CDR3 DNA reads TGTGCCAGCAGCTTAAGAGGGGACAGAGCGGGAGAAGAGACCCAGTACTTC. Translated: CASSLRGDRAGEETQYF.